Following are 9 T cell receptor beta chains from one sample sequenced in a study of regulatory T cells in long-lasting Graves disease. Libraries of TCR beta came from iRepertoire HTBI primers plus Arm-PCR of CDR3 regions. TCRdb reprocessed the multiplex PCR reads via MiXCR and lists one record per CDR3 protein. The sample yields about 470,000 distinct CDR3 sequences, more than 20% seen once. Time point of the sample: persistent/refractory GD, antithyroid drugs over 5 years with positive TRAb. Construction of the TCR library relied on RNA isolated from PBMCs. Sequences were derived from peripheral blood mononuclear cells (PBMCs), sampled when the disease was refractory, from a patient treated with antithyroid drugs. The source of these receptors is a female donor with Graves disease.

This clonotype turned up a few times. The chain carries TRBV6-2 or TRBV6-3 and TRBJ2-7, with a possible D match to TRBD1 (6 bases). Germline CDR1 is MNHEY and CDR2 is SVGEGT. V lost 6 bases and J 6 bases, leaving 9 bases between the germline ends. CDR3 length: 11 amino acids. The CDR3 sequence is CASRQGIEQYF. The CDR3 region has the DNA TGTGCCAGCAGACAGGGAATCGAGCAGTACTTC.

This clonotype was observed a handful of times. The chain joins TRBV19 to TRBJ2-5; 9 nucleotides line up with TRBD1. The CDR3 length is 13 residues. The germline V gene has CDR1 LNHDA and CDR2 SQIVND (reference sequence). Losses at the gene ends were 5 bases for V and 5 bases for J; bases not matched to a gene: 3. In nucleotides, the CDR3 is TGTGCCAGTAGTCGGACAGGGGACGAGACCCAGTACTTC. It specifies CASSRTGDETQYF. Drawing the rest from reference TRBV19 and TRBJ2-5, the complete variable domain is DGGITQSPKYLFRKEGQNVTLSCEQNLNHDAMYWYRQDPGQGLRLIYYSQIVNDFQKGDIAEGYSVSREKKESFPLTVTSAQKNPTAFYLCASSRTGDETQYFGPGTRLLVL.

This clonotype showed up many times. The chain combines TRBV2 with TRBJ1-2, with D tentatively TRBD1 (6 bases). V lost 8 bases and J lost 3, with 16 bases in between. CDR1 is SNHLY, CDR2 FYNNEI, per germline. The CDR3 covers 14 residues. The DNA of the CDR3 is TGTGCCAGCCACAGGAGGGGGAGGGACTATGGCTACACCTTC. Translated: CASHRRGRDYGYTF. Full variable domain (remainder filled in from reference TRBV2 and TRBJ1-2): EPEVTQTPSHQVTQMGQEVILRCVPISNHLYFYWYRQILGQKVEFLVSFYNNEISEKSEIFDDQFSVERPDGSNFTLKIRSTKLEDSAMYFCASHRRGRDYGYTFGSGTRLTVV.

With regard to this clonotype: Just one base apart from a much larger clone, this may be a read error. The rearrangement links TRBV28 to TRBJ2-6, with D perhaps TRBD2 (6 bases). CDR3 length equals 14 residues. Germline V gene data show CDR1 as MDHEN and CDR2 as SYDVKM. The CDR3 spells CAGSRETGANVLTF. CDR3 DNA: TGTGCCGGCAGCCGGGAGACTGGGGCCAACGTCCTGACTTTC.

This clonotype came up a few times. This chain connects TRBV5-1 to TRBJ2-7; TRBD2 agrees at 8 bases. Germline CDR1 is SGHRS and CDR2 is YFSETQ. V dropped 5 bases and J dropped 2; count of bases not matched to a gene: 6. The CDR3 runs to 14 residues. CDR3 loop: CASRVLAGTYEQYF. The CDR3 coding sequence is TGCGCCAGCAGAGTCTTAGCGGGGACCTACGAGCAGTACTTC.

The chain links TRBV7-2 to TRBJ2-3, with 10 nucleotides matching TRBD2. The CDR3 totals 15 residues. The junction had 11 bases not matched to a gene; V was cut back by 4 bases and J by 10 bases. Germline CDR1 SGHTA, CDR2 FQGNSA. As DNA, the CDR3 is TGTGCCAGCAGCTCGGTAGCGGGAGGTCTGATGGCGCAGTATTTT. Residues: CASSSVAGGLMAQYF.

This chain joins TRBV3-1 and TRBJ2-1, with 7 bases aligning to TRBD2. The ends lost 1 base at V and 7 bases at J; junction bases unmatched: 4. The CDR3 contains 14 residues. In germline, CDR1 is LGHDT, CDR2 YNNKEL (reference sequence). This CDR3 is CASSQGLAVNEQFF. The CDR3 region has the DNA TGTGCCAGCAGCCAAGGTCTAGCGGTGAATGAGCAGTTCTTC.

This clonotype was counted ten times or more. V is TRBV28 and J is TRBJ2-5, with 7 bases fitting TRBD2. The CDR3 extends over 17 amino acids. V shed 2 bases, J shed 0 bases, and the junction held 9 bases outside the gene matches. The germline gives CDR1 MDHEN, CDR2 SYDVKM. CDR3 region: CASSLTRLAENQETQYF. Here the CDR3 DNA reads TGTGCCAGCAGTTTAACCCGTCTAGCGGAGAACCAAGAGACCCAGTACTTC.

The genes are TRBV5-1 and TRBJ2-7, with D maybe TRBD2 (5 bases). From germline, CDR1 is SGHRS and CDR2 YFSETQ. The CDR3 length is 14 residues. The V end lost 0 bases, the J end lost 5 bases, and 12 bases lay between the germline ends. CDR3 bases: TGCGCCAGCAGCTTGGCGGGGAAAGGCCACGAGCAGTACTTC. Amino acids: CASSLAGKGHEQYF. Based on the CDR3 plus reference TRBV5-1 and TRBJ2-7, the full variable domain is KAGVTQTPRYLIKTRGQQVTLSCSPISGHRSVSWYQQTPGQGLQFLFEYFSETQRNKGNFPGRFSGRQFSNSRSEMNVSTLELGDSALYLCASSLAGKGHEQYFGPGTRLTVT.